Following are 27 T cell receptor beta chains from one sample sequenced in a study of beta chain features in type 1 diabetes. No antigen has been identified for these receptors. All of the isolated RNA was reverse transcribed, so expressed TCRB transcripts were sequenced. TCRdb keeps only in-frame clones here, not all; method: immunoSEQ multiplex PCR. The data show nearly 700,000 clones, 10% to 15% seen once. Broader study findings: In every one of the four CD4+ subsets, TCRB CDR3s were moderately but significantly shorter in Type 1 diabetes patients.

The sequencing input was naive CD4+ T cells from blood. The receptor source for this set is a young man with type 1 diabetes.

V and J are TRBV30 and TRBJ1-1, with unresolved D. V was clipped by 2 bases and J by 1 base, with 8 bases between them. Germline V gives CDR1 GTSNPN, CDR2 SVGIG (reference sequence). The CDR3 is made up of 13 amino acids. CDR3 nucleotide sequence: TGTGCCTGGAGTTTTACAGAGAACACTGAAGCTTTCTTT. Amino acid sequence: CAWSFTENTEAFF.

The sample holds a few counts of this clone. This rearrangement joins TRBV30 to TRBJ2-1; D tentatively reads TRBD1 or TRBD2 (5 bases each). Germline V lookup: CDR1 GTSNPN, CDR2 SVGIG (reference sequence). Trimming pared 5 bases from V and 12 bases from J, leaving 17 bases between. The CDR3 is made up of 12 amino acids. The CDR3 nucleotides read TGTGCCTGGGGCACCGGGACCACGATGCAGTTCTTC. Encoded protein: CAWGTGTTMQFF.

The rearrangement joins TRBV11-2 to TRBJ2-7, with TRBD2 as a possible D gene (5 bases). V lost 5 bases and J lost 5, with 13 bases in between. Germline V gene sequence: CDR1 SGHAT, CDR2 FQNNGV. The CDR3 consists of 13 residues. In nucleotides, the CDR3 is TGTGCCAGCAGCCCGAGGCGGAGGAACGAGCAGTACTTC. It is translated as CASSPRRRNEQYF.

This chain joins TRBV5-1 and TRBJ2-6; D is possibly TRBD1 (6 bases). The germline V gene has CDR1 SGHRS and CDR2 YFSETQ. The CDR3 contains 15 residues. V lost 3 bases, J lost 1 base, and 8 bases lay in between. CDR3 loop: CASSSTGSGANVLTF. CDR3 DNA sequence: TGCGCCAGCAGCTCAACAGGGTCTGGGGCCAACGTCCTGACTTTC.

This clone was found a few times. This chain connects TRBV18 to TRBJ1-4; weak D call: TRBD1 (5 bases). The V end lost 1 base, the J end lost 7 bases, and 10 bases lay between the germline ends. Germline lookup yields CDR1 KGHSH and CDR2 LQKENI. The CDR3 loop spans 14 amino acids. The CDR3, as DNA: TGTGCCAGCTCACCACAGGGACGAGGTGAAAAACTGTTTTTT. Translated: CASSPQGRGEKLFF.

The chain has TRBV11-2 and TRBJ2-7, with 8 bases aligning to TRBD1. The CDR3 covers 14 residues. Germline values: CDR1 SGHAT, CDR2 FQNNGV. Trimming at V came to 3 bases and at J to 4 bases, leaving 5 bases not matched to a gene. CDR3: CASSLSTGGYEQYF. The DNA of the CDR3 is TGTGCCAGCAGCTTGTCCACAGGGGGTTACGAGCAGTACTTC.

This clone was detected a few times. The J gene is TRBJ1-1, the V gene TRBV5-1; D uncertain. This CDR3 region has 12 residues. Germline-derived CDR1 and CDR2 are SGHRS and YFSETQ. The V gene lost 4 bases and the J gene lost 4 bases, with 8 bases spanning the gap. The CDR3: CASSPDATEAFF. In nucleotides, the CDR3 is TGCGCCAGCAGCCCGGACGCCACTGAAGCTTTCTTT.

The CDR3: CASSPALQGTRTNYGYTF. In DNA, the CDR3 is TGCGCCAGCAGCCCTGCCCTGCAGGGGACGCGGACTAACTATGGCTACACCTTC. The chain joins TRBV5-1 to TRBJ1-2, with D possibly TRBD1 on 6 matching bases. This CDR3 is built from 18 residues. Trimming stripped 4 bases from V and 0 bases from J, with 22 bases between. Germline loops: CDR1 SGHRS, CDR2 YFSETQ.

The CDR3 reads CASSLPLVGTQYF. The CDR3 bases are TGTGCCAGCAGTCTACCACTAGTCGGTACGCAGTATTTT. The genes are TRBV5-4 and TRBJ2-3, with D maybe TRBD2 (5 bases). Germline V gives CDR1 SGHNT, CDR2 YYREEE (reference sequence). V gave up 5 bases and J gave up 8 bases, with 15 bases separating them. The CDR3 is made up of 13 amino acids.

About this clone itself: This specimen includes other DNA sequences encoding the same CDR3. V and J are TRBV30 and TRBJ2-7, with 9 bases lining up with TRBD1. Trimming at V came to 3 bases and at J to 2 bases, leaving 5 bases not matched to a gene. This CDR3 contains 14 residues. Germline-derived CDR1 and CDR2 are GTSNPN and SVGIG (reference sequence). CDR3 sequence: CAWSPGQGPYEQYF. The CDR3 DNA sequence: TGTGCCTGGAGCCCGGGACAGGGACCCTACGAGCAGTACTTC.

This clone was observed a few times. The rearrangement joins TRBV5-4 to TRBJ2-1; perhaps TRBD2 as D (6 bases). Per germline, CDR1 SGHNT and CDR2 YYREEE (reference sequence). The V end lost 4 bases, the J end lost 4 bases, and 15 bases lay between the germline ends. CDR3 length: 15 residues. The chain's CDR3 is CASSPLAGPYNEQFF. The CDR3 nucleotides are TGTGCCAGCAGCCCTCTCGCGGGGCCTTACAATGAGCAGTTCTTC.

This clone was seen a few times. The chain joins TRBV29-1 to TRBJ1-1; no clear D. The CDR3 extends over 11 amino acids. Germline CDR1 reads SQVTM; CDR2 reads ANQGSEA. V lost 7 bases and J 4 bases, leaving 10 bases between the germline ends. CDR3 nucleotides: TGCAGCGGTACGGAGGGCACTGAAGCTTTCTTT. It encodes CSGTEGTEAFF.

This clone was counted a few times. The chain carries TRBV9 and TRBJ1-2, with TRBD1 identical over 7 bases. V lost 3 bases to trimming and J lost 2 bases; unmatched junction nucleotides: 7. The CDR3 is 15 residues long. CDR1 and CDR2 (germline): SGDLS, YYNGEE. DNA for the CDR3: TGTGCCAGCAGCGCTAGGGGGCAGGGAAACTATGGCTACACCTTC. It is translated as CASSARGQGNYGYTF.

The chain has TRBV6-5 and TRBJ1-2; D uncertain. Germline lookup yields CDR1 MNHEY and CDR2 SVGAGI. This CDR3 spans 14 amino acids. Trimming removed 0 bases at V and 3 bases at J, with 8 bases between. CDR3 sequence reads: CASSYSRIDYGYTF. The CDR3 region has the DNA TGTGCCAGCAGTTACTCGAGGATCGACTATGGCTACACCTTC.

V gene TRBV28 combines with J gene TRBJ2-3; D may be TRBD2 (6 bases). Germline V gene lookup returns CDR1 MDHEN and CDR2 SYDVKM. The CDR3 has 13 amino acids. Between the trimmed V and J ends, which lost 8 bases and 4 bases, there was a span of 13 bases. The chain's CDR3 is CASVGGVPDTQYF. The CDR3 DNA is TGTGCCAGCGTAGGAGGGGTCCCAGATACGCAGTATTTT.

V and J are TRBV5-1 and TRBJ2-5; 9 bases agree with TRBD1. There are 14 residues in the CDR3. Germline CDR1 and CDR2: SGHRS and YFSETQ. J was trimmed by 4 bases and V by 0 bases; bases with no gene match: 1. CDR3: CASSLEDRGETQYF. CDR3 nucleotides: TGCGCCAGCAGCTTGGAGGACAGGGGAGAGACCCAGTACTTC.

The V gene is TRBV28, the J gene TRBJ1-6; D might be TRBD1 (5 bases). The germline gives CDR1 MDHEN, CDR2 SYDVKM. The length of the CDR3 is 16 residues. Trimming stripped 2 bases from V and 7 bases from J, with 15 bases between. The CDR3 spells CASSLPQGMINSPLHF. CDR3 DNA: TGTGCCAGCAGTTTACCCCAGGGCATGATCAATTCACCCCTCCACTTT. The full variable domain, in which reference TRBV28 and TRBJ1-6 provide the parts outside the CDR3, is DVKVTQSSRYLVKRTGEKVFLECVQDMDHENMFWYRQDPGLGLRLIYFSYDVKMKEKGDIPEGYSVSREKKERFSLILESASTNQTSMYLCASSLPQGMINSPLHFGNGTRLTVT.

The chain carries TRBV5-1 and TRBJ2-1, with 7 positions matching TRBD1. The ends lost 0 bases at V and 9 bases at J; junction bases unmatched: 6. Per the germline V gene, CDR1 is SGHRS and CDR2 is YFSETQ. The CDR3 covers 14 residues. CDR3 protein: CASSLDRGSSEQFF. CDR3 coding DNA: TGCGCCAGCAGCTTGGACAGGGGTTCTTCTGAGCAGTTCTTC. The variable domain in full, completed from reference TRBV5-1 and TRBJ2-1, reads KAGVTQTPRYLIKTRGQQVTLSCSPISGHRSVSWYQQTPGQGLQFLFEYFSETQRNKGNFPGRFSGRQFSNSRSEMNVSTLELGDSALYLCASSLDRGSSEQFFGPGTRLTVL.

This rearrangement joins TRBV29-1 to TRBJ1-1; D is unresolved. The CDR3 loop spans 11 amino acids. Trimming left V 5 bases short and J 3 bases short, with 7 bases between. CDR1 and CDR2 from the germline V gene are SQVTM and ANQGSEA. Here the CDR3 reads CSVHLDTEAFF. CDR3 DNA sequence: TGCAGCGTTCATCTGGACACTGAAGCTTTCTTT.

The V and J genes are TRBV9 and TRBJ1-3, with TRBD1 matching 8 bases. CDR1 is SGDLS, CDR2 YYNGEE, per germline. V gave up 4 bases and J gave up 7 bases; unmatched junction bases: 7. CDR3 length equals 14 residues. CDR3 amino acids: CASSTRQGINTIYF. The CDR3, as DNA: TGTGCCAGCAGCACTCGACAGGGGATCAACACCATATATTTT.

The table lists this clone with a few counts. The chain couples TRBV10-3 to TRBJ2-7; 12 bases are a match to TRBD2. The CDR3 is 15 amino acids. The germline V gene encodes CDR1 ENHRY and CDR2 SYGVKD. The trim removed 4 bases at V and 6 bases at J, leaving 7 bases unmatched. The CDR3 loop reads CAISAWTSGVGEQYF. CDR3 coding DNA: TGTGCCATCAGTGCCTGGACTAGCGGGGTGGGCGAGCAGTACTTC.

This clone was counted a few times. The chain joins TRBV5-1 to TRBJ2-3, with D maybe TRBD1 (5 bases). Trimming stripped 7 bases from V and 0 bases from J, with 15 bases between. The CDR3 spans 15 residues. Germline-derived CDR1 and CDR2 are SGHRS and YFSETQ. CDR3 nucleotide sequence: TGCGCCAGCGGACACCAAGCAGGTAGCACAGATACGCAGTATTTT. It codes for CASGHQAGSTDTQYF.

The chain recombines TRBV15 with TRBJ2-7, with 10 nucleotides matching TRBD1. V lost 0 bases, J lost 3 bases, and 2 bases stayed unmatched. Germline CDR1 LNHNV, CDR2 YYDKDF (reference sequence). The CDR3 totals 15 residues. In DNA, the CDR3 is TGTGCCACCAGCAGAGATAGGGACAGGGGCTACGAGCAGTACTTC. It is translated as CATSRDRDRGYEQYF.

The V gene is TRBV2, the J gene TRBJ2-7, with 11 bases lining up with TRBD2. Trimming at V came to 4 bases and at J to 2 bases, leaving 16 bases not matched to a gene. From germline, CDR1 is SNHLY and CDR2 FYNNEI. The CDR3 spans 19 residues. The CDR3 loop reads CASSVVLAGGPTGPYEQYF. CDR3 coding DNA: TGTGCCAGCAGTGTAGTTCTAGCGGGGGGTCCGACGGGGCCCTACGAGCAGTACTTC.

The chain uses TRBV5-1 and TRBJ2-7, with D hard to call. The CDR3 has 15 amino acids. Germline V gives CDR1 SGHRS, CDR2 YFSETQ. Between the trimmed V and J ends, which lost 0 bases and 5 bases, there was a span of 15 bases. The CDR3 spells CASSLARTWNDEQYF. The CDR3 DNA reads TGCGCCAGCAGCTTGGCCAGGACCTGGAACGACGAGCAGTACTTC.

This clone was picked up a small number of times. The chain is built from TRBV6-6 and TRBJ1-1; D is ambiguous. The CDR3 covers 14 residues. Per the germline V gene, CDR1 is MNHNY and CDR2 is SVGAGI (reference sequence). The ends were cut back, 0 bases at V and 2 bases at J, with 7 bases in the middle. CDR3 region: CASSYSAPNTEAFF. Here the CDR3 DNA reads TGTGCCAGCAGTTACTCGGCACCAAACACTGAAGCTTTCTTT.

The rearrangement uses TRBV5-1 and TRBJ1-1, with D uncertain. The V end was cut by 0 bases, the J end by 7 bases, with 4 bases between. This CDR3 has 11 residues. Per germline, CDR1 SGHRS and CDR2 YFSETQ. The CDR3 spells CASSLDHEAFF. As DNA, the CDR3 is TGCGCCAGCAGCTTGGATCATGAAGCTTTCTTT.